This T cell receptor (beta chain) was recorded in a study of PD-1 blockade in classical Hodgkin lymphoma. The study, taken as a whole, reports: What caused the repertoire differences, perhaps disease activity or prior therapy, remains undefined. TCR diversity at baseline was reported to be reduced in newly diagnosed patients relative to healthy donors.

This clone was recorded only once. The antigen remains unidentified. Clones were read by immunoSEQ multiplex PCR, and TCRdb kept only the in-frame ones, dropping some. The sample lists some 17,000 clones, 84% occurring once. Regarding time point: newly diagnosed, previously untreated cHL patient sample. Researchers used newly diagnosed, untreated classical Hodgkin lymphoma PBMCs for comparison. The sample consisted of peripheral blood mononuclear cells (PBMCs). This clonotype was obtained from a human donor with classical Hodgkin lymphoma.

The chain's CDR3 is CASSLSNSNPGNTIYF. The CDR3 DNA is TGTGCCAGCAGTTTATCGAACAGCAACCCTGGAAACACCATATATTTT. V and J are TRBV27 and TRBJ1-3; D not certain. V was cut by 0 bases and J by 2 bases, with 11 bases left in between. Germline CDR1 is MNHEY and CDR2 is SMNVEV (reference sequence). This CDR3 region has 16 residues.